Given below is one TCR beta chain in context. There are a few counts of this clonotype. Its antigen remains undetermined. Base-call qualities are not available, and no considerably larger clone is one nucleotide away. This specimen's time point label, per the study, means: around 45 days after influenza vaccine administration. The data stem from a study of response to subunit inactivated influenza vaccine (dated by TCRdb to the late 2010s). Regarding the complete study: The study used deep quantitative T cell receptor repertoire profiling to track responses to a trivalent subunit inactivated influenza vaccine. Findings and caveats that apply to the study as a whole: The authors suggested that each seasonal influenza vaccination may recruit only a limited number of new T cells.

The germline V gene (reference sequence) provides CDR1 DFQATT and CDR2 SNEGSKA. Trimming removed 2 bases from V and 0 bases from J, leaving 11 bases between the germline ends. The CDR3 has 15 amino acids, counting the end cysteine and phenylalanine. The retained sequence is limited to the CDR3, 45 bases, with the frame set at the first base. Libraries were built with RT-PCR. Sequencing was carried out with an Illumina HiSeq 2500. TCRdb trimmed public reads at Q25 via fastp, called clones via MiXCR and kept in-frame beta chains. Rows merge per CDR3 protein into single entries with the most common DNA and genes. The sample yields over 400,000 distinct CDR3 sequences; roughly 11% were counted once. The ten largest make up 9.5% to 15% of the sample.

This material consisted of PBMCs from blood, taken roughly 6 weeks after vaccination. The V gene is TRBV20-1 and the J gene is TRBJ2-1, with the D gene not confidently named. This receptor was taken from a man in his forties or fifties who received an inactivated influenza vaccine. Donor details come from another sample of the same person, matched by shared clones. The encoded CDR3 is CSARTWRSSYNEQFF. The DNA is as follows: TGCAGTGCTAGAACGTGGAGAAGCTCCTACAATGAGCAGTTCTTC.